This T cell receptor (beta chain) was sequenced for a study of CD4+ T cells in melanoma. General study points: In melanoma, neoantigen-specific CD4+ T cells reportedly differed in differentiation state. CD8+ T cell, macrophage and B cell function reportedly correlated with neoantigen-specific CD4+ T cells.

The repertoire was sequenced with immunoSEQ multiplex PCR; TCRdb's copy has only in-frame clones and lacks some. The sample contains around 100,000 clones, about nine tenths of which appear only once. CDR1 and CDR2 (germline): MNHEY, SVGAGI. The V end lost 2 bases, the J end lost 3 bases, and 8 bases lay between the germline ends. The CDR3 consists of 13 residues. About this clone itself: Its specificity is unknown.

The chain has TRBV6-5 and TRBJ2-7; possibly TRBD2 for D (6 bases). Sequencing was done on a sample of peripheral blood. This receptor was obtained from a human donor with melanoma. CDR3 sequence reads: CASSYGRDYEQYF. For the CDR3, the DNA is TGTGCCAGCAGTTACGGGCGGGACTACGAGCAGTACTTC.